Each of the 22 T cell receptor beta chains below was sequenced from the same sample in a study of glioma-infiltrating T cells. Using RNA template, CDR3s of TCR alpha and beta were amplified with iRepertoire arm-PCR. TCRdb redid the calling of the multiplex PCR reads with MiXCR, one entry per CDR3 protein. The table has 170,000 or so distinct CDR3 sequences, more than 35% seen once; the top ten hold 4% to 6.5%. Sequenced material: glioma tissue, nonneoplastic brain tissue, or PBMCs (not recorded which). The origin of the receptors is a human donor with low-grade glioma or glioblastoma, undergoing nonglioma brain surgery, or in good health (not recorded which).

This chain uses TRBV24-1 with TRBJ2-7, with 7 nucleotides matching TRBD2. Looked up from germline, CDR1 is KGHDR and CDR2 is SFDVKD. There are 14 residues in the CDR3. V trimming: 5 bases; J trimming: 2 bases; junction bases outside the gene matches: 5. The CDR3 bases are TGTGCCACCAGTGGGCCCGGGACTACCTACGAGCAGTACTTC. Translation: CATSGPGTTYEQYF.

V usage is TRBV20-1 and J usage is TRBJ2-7; 10 bases map to TRBD2. CDR1 and CDR2 from the germline V gene are DFQATT and SNEGSKA (reference sequence). The junction had 3 bases not matched to a gene; V was cut back by 1 base and J by 0 bases. The CDR3 sequence is 15 residues long. CDR3 sequence reads: CSARGGLAVSYEQYF. The CDR3 nucleotides read TGCAGTGCTAGAGGAGGACTAGCGGTCTCCTACGAGCAGTACTTC.

This rearrangement joins TRBV9 to TRBJ2-1, with 13 positions matching TRBD2. The V gene end was trimmed by 0 bases and the J gene end by 8 bases; junction bases not matched to a gene: 8. CDR3 length: 17 residues. Germline CDR1 reads SGDLS; CDR2 reads YYNGEE. The CDR3 region is CASSVEGLAGPLDEQFF. In nucleotides, the CDR3 is TGTGCCAGCAGCGTAGAGGGACTAGCGGGGCCTTTAGATGAGCAGTTCTTC.

The table lists this clonotype with many counts. The rearrangement joins TRBV6-6 to TRBJ2-3; 10 bases match TRBD2. Germline lookup yields CDR1 MNHNY and CDR2 SVGAGI (reference sequence). The CDR3 totals 17 residues. With V trimmed by 2 bases and J by 4 bases, 9 bases remained unmatched. CDR3 coding DNA: TGTGCCAGCAGTTACGACCTAGCGGGAGTTCAGTCAGATACGCAGTATTTT. Its protein is CASSYDLAGVQSDTQYF.

This clonotype appeared many times. The J gene is TRBJ1-2, the V gene TRBV6-2 or TRBV6-3; D unclear. The CDR3 is 14 residues long. Germline V lookup: CDR1 MNHEY, CDR2 SVGEGT. The ends were cut back, 2 bases at V and 7 bases at J, with 14 bases in the middle. Written as DNA, the CDR3 is TGTGCCAGCAGTTACGGGCCGGAGATTTCTGGCTACACCTTC. Encoded protein: CASSYGPEISGYTF.

This clonotype has only a few counts. The V call is TRBV5-8, the J call TRBJ1-1; the D is unclear. Germline V gives CDR1 SGHTS, CDR2 YDEGEE. Trimming cost V 6 bases and J 0 bases, with 9 bases left between them. The CDR3 spans 13 residues. CDR3 coding DNA: TGTGCCAGCAACCCCCCCTTGAACACTGAAGCTTTCTTT. It encodes CASNPPLNTEAFF. The whole variable domain, remainder taken from reference TRBV5-8 and TRBJ1-1, is EAGVTQSPTHLIKTRGQQATLRCSPISGHTSVYWYQQALGLGLQFLLWYDEGEERNRGNFPPRFSGRQFPNYSSELNVNALELEDSALYLCASNPPLNTEAFFGQGTRLTVV.

This clonotype was detected many times. The chain is built from TRBV15 and TRBJ1-5; 12 bases line up with TRBD1. Trimming at V came to 4 bases and at J to 6 bases, leaving 7 bases not matched to a gene. Germline values: CDR1 LNHNV, CDR2 YYDKDF (reference sequence). The CDR3 has 16 residues. The CDR3 loop reads CATSTGTGGTFQPQHF. The DNA of the CDR3 is TGTGCCACCAGCACCGGGACAGGGGGCACTTTTCAGCCCCAGCATTTT.

This chain joins TRBV28 and TRBJ2-3; D is ambiguous. Trimming cost V 7 bases and J 0 bases, with 2 bases left between them. There are 11 residues in the CDR3. Germline assignment: CDR1 MDHEN and CDR2 SYDVKM. CDR3 DNA: TGTGCCAGCAAAAGCACAGATACGCAGTATTTT. Its translation is CASKSTDTQYF.

A few counts support this clonotype. CDR3 sequence: CASSSPGYNEQFF. In DNA, the CDR3 is TGTGCCAGTAGTTCCCCAGGTTACAATGAGCAGTTCTTC. The chain couples TRBV19 to TRBJ2-1; D is ambiguous. V was trimmed by 5 bases and J by 4 bases, leaving 9 bases between them. The CDR3 is 13 amino acids. Germline CDR1 and CDR2: LNHDA and SQIVND (reference sequence).

Regarding this clonotype: Sequence at one end of the junction differs from germline and may be a read error. This chain links TRBV18 with TRBJ2-3; D is uncertain. Germline V CDR1 and CDR2: KGHSH, LQKENI. This CDR3 has 12 amino acids. CDR3 DNA sequence: TGTGCCGGCTCTTCTAGCACAGATACGCAGTATTTT. Amino acid sequence: CAGSSSTDTQYF.

V gene TRBV19 combines with J gene TRBJ2-3, with 14 bases aligning to TRBD2. The CDR3 has 15 residues. Looked up from germline, CDR1 is LNHDA and CDR2 is SQIVND (reference sequence). With 5 bases clipped from V and 10 bases from J, the junction kept 8 bases outside the gene matches. The CDR3: CASSATGLAGVAQYF. CDR3 coding DNA: TGTGCCAGTAGTGCCACGGGACTAGCGGGAGTTGCGCAGTATTTT. The full variable domain, rest sourced from reference TRBV19 and TRBJ2-3, is DGGITQSPKYLFRKEGQNVTLSCEQNLNHDAMYWYRQDPGQGLRLIYYSQIVNDFQKGDIAEGYSVSREKKESFPLTVTSAQKNPTAFYLCASSATGLAGVAQYFGPGTRLTVL.

This clonotype was counted ten times or more. The chain uses TRBV27 and TRBJ1-5; no clear D. CDR1 is MNHEY and CDR2 is SMNVEV in the germline V gene (reference sequence). V was shortened by 8 bases and J by 0 bases, with 5 bases between the two germline ends. The CDR3 is made up of 12 amino acids. CDR3 nucleotide sequence: TGTGCCAGCGGCTTTAGCAATCAGCCCCAGCATTTT. Encoded protein: CASGFSNQPQHF.

This clonotype has at least ten counts. In nucleotides, the CDR3 is TGCAGCGCCGTCAGGGTGGGGTACGAGCAGTACTTC. Translation: CSAVRVGYEQYF. The rearrangement uses TRBV29-1 and TRBJ2-7; perhaps TRBD1 as D (5 bases). The germline V gene encodes CDR1 SQVTM and CDR2 ANQGSEA. This CDR3 is 12 amino acids long. Trimming removed 7 bases from V and 4 bases from J, with 14 bases in between.

This clonotype was seen more than once but under ten times. V usage is TRBV7-9 and J usage is TRBJ2-3, with 7 bases fitting TRBD2. Trimming at V came to 3 bases and at J to 6 bases, leaving 6 bases not matched to a gene. In germline, CDR1 is SEHNR, CDR2 FQNEAQ (reference sequence). This CDR3 has 14 residues. CDR3: CASSLGHGGDTQYF. The CDR3 region has the DNA TGTGCCAGCAGCTTGGGGCACGGGGGGGATACGCAGTATTTT.

This clonotype was counted a single time. The junction shows a germline mismatch at one end, possibly a read error. The chain recombines TRBV19 with TRBJ2-1; possible D gene TRBD2, 5 bases. The germline gives CDR1 LNHDA, CDR2 SQIVND (reference sequence). CDR3 length: 12 residues. In DNA form, the CDR3 reads TGTGCCAGTATAGGGTCGGGGAATGAGCGGTTCTTC. Translating it yields CASIGSGNERFF.

This clonotype was picked up many times. This rearrangement joins TRBV7-9 to TRBJ2-2; D not resolved. Germline V lookup: CDR1 SEHNR, CDR2 FQNEAQ (reference sequence). Trimming stripped 4 bases from V and 9 bases from J, with 12 bases between. The CDR3 runs to 13 residues. The CDR3 loop is CASSSPSYRELFF. The CDR3 DNA is TGTGCCAGCAGCTCGCCCAGCTACAGGGAGCTGTTTTTT.

The chain employs TRBV19 and TRBJ1-2; D is unresolved. Germline loops: CDR1 LNHDA, CDR2 SQIVND (reference sequence). This CDR3 is built from 13 residues. Between the trimmed V and J ends, which lost 5 bases and 3 bases, there was a span of 10 bases. In nucleotides, the CDR3 is TGTGCCAGTAGTCCGGACGGCGACTATGGCTACACCTTC. This sequence encodes CASSPDGDYGYTF. The full variable domain, its missing parts supplied by reference TRBV19 and TRBJ1-2, is DGGITQSPKYLFRKEGQNVTLSCEQNLNHDAMYWYRQDPGQGLRLIYYSQIVNDFQKGDIAEGYSVSREKKESFPLTVTSAQKNPTAFYLCASSPDGDYGYTFGSGTRLTVV.

This clonotype showed up many times. This chain joins TRBV28 and TRBJ1-1, with a tentative D call TRBD1 (6 bases). The CDR3 consists of 13 residues. CDR1 is MDHEN and CDR2 is SYDVKM in the germline V gene. Trimming left V 5 bases short and J 4 bases short, with 11 bases between. CDR3 nucleotides: TGTGCCAGCAGTAGGGGGGTATTCACTGAAGCTTTCTTT. Translation gives CASSRGVFTEAFF.

This clonotype was found once. The V call is TRBV20-1, the J call TRBJ2-3; TRBD2 matches at 11 bases. CDR1 and CDR2 (germline): DFQATT, SNEGSKA (reference sequence). This CDR3 region has 14 residues. The junction had 7 bases not matched to a gene; V was cut back by 4 bases and J by 7 bases. The CDR3 region is CSAKLTSGAYTQYF. The CDR3 coding sequence is TGCAGTGCTAAACTGACTAGCGGGGCCTATACGCAGTATTTT.

The chain recombines TRBV7-2 with TRBJ2-3; D remains ambiguous. The CDR3 length is 14 residues. The germline V gene has CDR1 SGHTA and CDR2 FQGNSA. The V gene lost 4 bases and the J gene lost 3 bases, with 11 bases spanning the gap. The CDR3 bases are TGTGCCAGCAGCTCCCGACCGGTTACAGATACGCAGTATTTT. This codes for CASSSRPVTDTQYF.

In its sample, this clonotype was seen many times. This sequence joins TRBV4-1 and TRBJ2-1, with TRBD1 matching 8 bases. CDR3 length: 15 amino acids. Germline-derived CDR1 and CDR2 are MGHRA and YSYEKL. After removal of 0 bases from V and 9 bases from J, the junction contained 7 bases not matched to a gene. CDR3 DNA: TGCGCCAGCAGCCAAGAAAAAACAGGGGGTGTTGAGCAGTTCTTC. Encoded protein: CASSQEKTGGVEQFF.

This chain connects TRBV29-1 to TRBJ1-1; D is possibly TRBD1 (5 bases). Per germline, CDR1 SQVTM and CDR2 ANQGSEA. With 3 bases removed from V and 1 base from J, the gap between germline ends came to 12 bases. This CDR3 has 14 amino acids. CDR3 amino acids: CSVDHAGQNTEAFF. The CDR3 DNA reads as TGCAGCGTTGATCATGCAGGACAGAACACTGAAGCTTTCTTT.